This paragraph covers one T cell receptor (beta chain) sequence. As yet, its antigen is unknown. The sample is drawn from a study of OX40 agonist ivuxolimab in advanced cancers. Study-level points and caveats: Not determined was the antigen specificity of the expanded peripheral T cells.

The germline gives CDR1 SEHNR, CDR2 FQNEAQ (reference sequence). The CDR3 runs 17 residues. V lost 1 base to trimming and J lost 6 bases; unmatched junction nucleotides: 9. With autoimmune disease history or systemic immunosuppression, patients were excluded. Libraries were prepared by immunoSEQ multiplex PCR; TCRdb keeps only in-frame clonotypes and omits some of them. The table includes about 140,000 clones, about 92% detected once. This chain joins TRBV7-9 and TRBJ2-1; 10 bases are a match to TRBD1. The sequence was collected from an adult with an advanced solid tumor such as melanoma, head and neck, liver or kidney cancer. Material: CD4+ or CD8+ T cells sorted from blood, obtained in a trial of the OX40 agonist ivuxolimab. The CDR3 DNA reads as TGTGCCAGCAGCTTAGGGCAGGGGACAGGGGTTGTCAATGAGCAGTTCTTC. It encodes CASSLGQGTGVVNEQFF.